One and the same sample provided the 16 T cell receptor beta chains below, sequenced in a study of blood T cell repertoires in COVID-19. Using immunoSEQ multiplex PCR, the repertoire was profiled, and TCRdb retains in-frame clones only, with some absent. The sample shows a few hundred thousand clones, about 90% of them seen only once. The sequenced sample consisted of peripheral blood. The receptors shown here come from a woman in her twenties or thirties who had recovered from COVID-19.

This chain joins TRBV9 and TRBJ2-7; 7 bases are shared with TRBD1. V was clipped by 2 bases and J by 0 bases; unmatched bases: 5. The CDR3 covers 15 residues. CDR1 and CDR2 (germline): SGDLS, YYNGEE. CDR3 protein: CASSVSTGSSYEQYF. The CDR3 DNA sequence: TGTGCCAGCAGCGTGTCGACAGGGAGCTCCTACGAGCAGTACTTC.

The chain combines TRBV2 with TRBJ1-1; a possible D gene is TRBD1 (5 bases). The germline V gene encodes CDR1 SNHLY and CDR2 FYNNEI. V was clipped by 3 bases and J by 6 bases, with 14 bases between them. The CDR3 is 14 amino acids. The CDR3 spells CASSEEGREAEAFF. CDR3 bases: TGTGCCAGCAGTGAGGAGGGGCGTGAGGCTGAAGCTTTCTTT.

The genes are TRBV7-9 and TRBJ1-6, with a weak D call TRBD1 (6 bases). The CDR3 length is 13 residues. The germline gives CDR1 SEHNR, CDR2 FQNEAQ (reference sequence). Deletions cut 1 base from V and 12 bases from J, with 10 bases between. The CDR3 DNA reads as TGTGCCAGCAGCTTAGAGGGGGGGCTACCCCTCCACTTT. It codes for CASSLEGGLPLHF.

The CDR3 sequence is CASSLDRGNEQFF. Written as DNA, the CDR3 is TGTGCCAGCAGCTTGGACAGGGGCAATGAGCAGTTCTTC. The J gene is TRBJ2-1, the V gene TRBV5-6, with 7 bases fitting TRBD1. Looked up from germline, CDR1 is SGHDT and CDR2 is YYEEEE. The CDR3 length is 13 residues. V lost 0 bases, J lost 6 bases, and 0 bases stayed unmatched.

V and J are TRBV10-3 and TRBJ1-1; tentative D call: TRBD1 (6 bases). Trimming removed 10 bases from V and 1 base from J, with 16 bases in between. This CDR3 spans 14 amino acids. Germline CDR1 is ENHRY and CDR2 is SYGVKD. CDR3 sequence reads: CATSAGTSNTEAFF. The CDR3 bases are TGTGCCACCTCAGCCGGGACATCGAACACTGAAGCTTTCTTT.

J is TRBJ2-3 and V is TRBV5-4, with 8 positions matching TRBD2. Germline assignment: CDR1 SGHNT and CDR2 YYREEE (reference sequence). The CDR3 loop spans 15 amino acids. With V trimmed by 7 bases and J by 0 bases, 7 bases remained unmatched. The CDR3 region has the DNA TGTGCCAGCCGCGCCGGGGGGGGAAGCACAGATACGCAGTATTTT. Residues: CASRAGGGSTDTQYF.

This sequence joins TRBV11-2 and TRBJ1-1; 7 positions agree with TRBD1. Trimming cost V 4 bases and J 9 bases; bases outside gene matches: 8. This CDR3 comprises 13 residues. CDR1 is SGHAT, CDR2 FQNNGV, per germline. CDR3 nucleotides: TGTGCCAGCAGCTACGACGGGACAGCTAAAGCTTTCTTT. It yields the protein CASSYDGTAKAFF.

This chain joins TRBV5-1 and TRBJ2-2, with 8 bases that match TRBD1. This CDR3 is 15 amino acids long. Germline CDR1 reads SGHRS; CDR2 reads YFSETQ. V lost 3 bases and J lost 3; bases outside the gene matches: 4. In DNA form, the CDR3 reads TGCGCCAGCAGCTCCCAGGGGGCAGACACCGGGGAGCTGTTTTTT. It codes for CASSSQGADTGELFF.

The chain employs TRBV21-1 and TRBJ2-7; the tabulated D call, TRBD2, remains unverified against the DNA. TRBV21-1 is marked as a pseudogene. This CDR3 contains 15 residues. The CDR3 sequence: CASSRRASGTYEQYF. The CDR3 DNA follows: TGTGCCAGCAGCCGAAGGGCTAGCGGCACCTACGAGCAGTACTTC.

The chain recombines TRBV11-2 with TRBJ2-5; 13 positions agree with TRBD2. The CDR3 is made up of 16 amino acids. The trim removed 5 bases at V and 1 base at J, leaving 4 bases unmatched. The germline gives CDR1 SGHAT, CDR2 FQNNGV. CDR3 region: CASSQTSGGAQETQYF. In DNA, the CDR3 is TGTGCCAGCAGCCAAACTAGCGGGGGGGCCCAAGAGACCCAGTACTTC.

This clone was counted a single time. Here the CDR3 reads CASSLAQGSFEAFF. CDR3 coding DNA: TGTGCCAGCAGCTTAGCCCAGGGTTCCTTTGAAGCTTTCTTT. This rearrangement joins TRBV7-9 to TRBJ1-1; TRBD1 is a possible D gene (5 bases). CDR3 length: 14 residues. The germline V gene encodes CDR1 SEHNR and CDR2 FQNEAQ (reference sequence). The V gene lost 0 bases and the J gene lost 7 bases, with 12 bases spanning the gap.

This chain connects TRBV3-1 (or the pseudogene TRBV3-2) to TRBJ2-3, with TRBD1 matching over 9 bases. The V segment lost 6 bases and the J segment 5 bases; nucleotides outside the gene matches: 6. CDR1 is LGHDT, CDR2 YNNKEL, per germline (reference sequence). There are 14 residues in the CDR3. CDR3 nucleotides: TGTGCCAGCAGTTACAGGGGGCGCGGAGATACGCAGTATTTT. Translation: CASSYRGRGDTQYF.

The V call is TRBV3-1 (or the pseudogene TRBV3-2), the J call TRBJ2-5, with D possibly TRBD1 on 6 matching bases. V lost 4 bases, J lost 0 bases, and 18 bases lay in between. Germline CDR1 and CDR2: LGHDT and YNNKEL (reference sequence). The CDR3 contains 17 residues. The CDR3 region is CASSPQAAGANQETQYF. The CDR3, as DNA: TGTGCCAGCAGCCCCCAGGCGGCAGGGGCGAACCAAGAGACCCAGTACTTC.

J is TRBJ2-7 and V is TRBV30, with D possibly TRBD1 on 6 matching bases. Germline V gives CDR1 GTSNPN, CDR2 SVGIG (reference sequence). V dropped 2 bases and J dropped 4 bases, with 12 bases sitting between them. This CDR3 is built from 13 residues. CDR3 sequence (DNA): TGTGCCTGGAGTTCAAGGGGGATATACGAGCAGTACTTC. Its protein is CAWSSRGIYEQYF.

The chain has TRBV7-8 and TRBJ2-7; D may be TRBD2 (5 bases). The CDR3 totals 14 residues. The germline CDR1 and CDR2 sequences are SGHVS and FQNEAQ. Trimming shortened V by 0 bases and J by 3 bases, and 9 bases separated the two germline ends. The CDR3 DNA reads as TGTGCCAGCAGCTTAGCGTATGGACTCTACGAGCAGTACTTC. This gives the protein CASSLAYGLYEQYF.

The chain combines TRBV2 with TRBJ2-5; weak D call: TRBD2 (6 bases). With 4 bases removed from V and 1 base from J, the gap between germline ends came to 7 bases. Per the germline V gene, CDR1 is SNHLY and CDR2 is FYNNEI. The CDR3 is made up of 13 amino acids. Written as DNA, the CDR3 is TGTGCCAGCAGTGTGGGGGGCCAAGAGACCCAGTACTTC. The encoded protein is CASSVGGQETQYF.